This TCR beta chain was captured in a study of memory CD4+ T cells and cytomegalovirus serostatus. Across the study: Of the healthy Belgian adults, under 10 were CMV seropositive and 24 seronegative.

Single viable CD3+CD4+CD8-CD45RO+ cells were sorted as the memory CD4+ T cells. Whole-study findings and limits: CD4+ memory repertoires contained about two fifths of the 164 reported CMV TCRbeta sequences. Suggested: most of the CMV-linked TCR signature lies in CD4+ memory cells. Repertoires predicted CMV serostatus with median bootstrapped AUC of around 0.96.

Method: immunoSEQ multiplex PCR; TCRdb's copy keeps in-frame clones and lacks some. Of about 45,000 clones listed, just over 75% are singletons. Regarding this clone: What it recognizes is unknown.

The J segment lost 11 bases and the V segment lost 6 bases, leaving 8 bases of the junction unmatched. The CDR3 sequence is 13 residues long. Germline CDR1 and CDR2: SQVTM and ANQGSEA. V and J are TRBV29-1 and TRBJ1-4; 11 bases are shared with TRBD1. The clonotype originates from an adult in good health and CMV-seronegative. The sample was memory CD4+ T cells from blood. The CDR3 loop reads CSVGDRGIGKLFF. The DNA of the CDR3 is TGCAGCGTGGGGGACAGGGGGATTGGGAAACTGTTTTTT.